The 7 T cell receptor beta chains in this list originate from one sample, sequenced in a study of blood T cell repertoires in COVID-19 (TCRdb year 2020). The library was prepared using the immunoSEQ multiplex PCR assay. Held by TCRdb, this immuneACCESS table contains in-frame sequences only and omits some clones. Under half of the omission traces to an unresolved V gene where checked; the cause of the rest is unknown. Recorded for this sample are approximately 230,000 clones; 88% of them occurred a single time. The top ten clones comprise 1.3% to 1.5% of the sample. The sample taken for sequencing was peripheral blood. These receptor sequences come from a man older than 75 with acute or convalescent COVID-19.

The CDR3 reads CASSPGRGAVYGYTF. The CDR3 DNA reads as TGTGCCAGCAGCCCTGGGCGGGGGGCGGTCTATGGCTACACCTTC. The chain recombines TRBV11-2 with TRBJ1-2; perhaps TRBD1 as D (6 bases). From germline, CDR1 is SGHAT and CDR2 FQNNGV. This CDR3 is built from 15 residues. V was cut by 5 bases and J by 4 bases, with 17 bases left in between.

The chain is built from TRBV6-5 and TRBJ2-3; D may be TRBD2 (6 bases). The germline gives CDR1 MNHEY, CDR2 SVGAGI. With 5 bases removed from V and 4 bases from J, the gap between germline ends came to 13 bases. CDR3 length: 14 residues. DNA of the CDR3: TGTGCCAGCAGTCCAGTTCGGGGGTCAGATACGCAGTATTTT. Encoded protein: CASSPVRGSDTQYF.

This clone was counted once. This sequence joins TRBV7-9 and TRBJ2-2, with D possibly matching TRBD1 (5 bases). Germline V gene sequence: CDR1 SEHNR, CDR2 FQNEAQ (reference sequence). Deletions cut 3 bases from V and 10 bases from J, with 15 bases between. There are 14 residues in the CDR3. The CDR3 nucleotides are TGTGCCAGCAGCTTTGTCCCGCAGGGCGTGGAGCTGTTTTTT. It translates to CASSFVPQGVELFF. The full variable domain, in which reference TRBV7-9 and TRBJ2-2 provide the parts outside the CDR3, is DTGVSQNPRHKITKRGQNVTFRCDPISEHNRLYWYRQTLGQGPEFLTYFQNEAQLEKSRLLSDRFSAERPKGSFSTLEIQRTEQGDSAMYLCASSFVPQGVELFFGEGSRLTVL.

This chain's CDR3 is CASSQERNGWETQYF. In DNA, the CDR3 is TGCGCCAGCAGCCAAGAGAGGAACGGTTGGGAGACCCAGTACTTC. The chain has TRBV4-3 and TRBJ2-5, with unresolved D. CDR3 length equals 15 residues. The V gene's germline CDR1 is LGHNA and CDR2 YSLEER. The ends were cut back, 0 bases at V and 5 bases at J, with 13 bases in the middle.

The chain carries TRBV9 and TRBJ2-3; 12 positions agree with TRBD2. There are 15 residues in the CDR3. Germline loops: CDR1 SGDLS, CDR2 YYNGEE. V lost 1 base to trimming and J lost 5 bases; unmatched junction nucleotides: 2. CDR3 in amino acids: CASSVLTSGGDTQYF. DNA of the CDR3: TGTGCCAGCAGCGTATTGACTAGCGGGGGAGATACGCAGTATTTT. The full variable domain, rest sourced from reference TRBV9 and TRBJ2-3, is DSGVTQTPKHLITATGQRVTLRCSPRSGDLSVYWYQQSLDQGLQFLIQYYNGEERAKGNILERFSAQQFPDLHSELNLSSLELGDSALYFCASSVLTSGGDTQYFGPGTRLTVL.

This chain joins TRBV3-1 (or the pseudogene TRBV3-2) and TRBJ2-5; TRBD2 might be the D (5 bases). Germline CDR1 and CDR2: LGHDT and YNNKEL (reference sequence). CDR3 length equals 15 residues. V gave up 3 bases and J gave up 5 bases, with 16 bases separating them. The CDR3 loop is CASSHSRGKGETQYF. Written as DNA, the CDR3 is TGTGCCAGCAGCCACTCCAGAGGGAAAGGGGAGACCCAGTACTTC.

The chain joins TRBV5-1 to TRBJ2-1; 7 bases match TRBD2. The CDR3 is 15 residues long. Germline CDR1 reads SGHRS; CDR2 reads YFSETQ. The V gene end was trimmed by 2 bases and the J gene end by 4 bases; junction bases not matched to a gene: 6. The CDR3 DNA follows: TGCGCCAGCAGCTTTGAACGGGGGGTTTACAATGAGCAGTTCTTC. Its translation is CASSFERGVYNEQFF.